This TCR beta chain was recovered during a study of post-analysis software for immune sequencing data. Across the whole study: Patients with relapsing-remitting, secondary progressive and progressive-relapsing multiple sclerosis courses were all represented.

Findings and caveats of the study: Strong co-clustering by F measure linked samples that shared a preparation batch. Significantly lower normalized Chao1 diversity was seen in multiple sclerosis patients than in controls. About 5 TRBV segments (TRBV5-6, TRBV5-1 and TRBV20-1 among them) occurred more frequently in patients than in controls.

Regarding this clonotype: The antigen is not known.

This CDR3 contains 16 residues. Germline V lookup: CDR1 SGHDT, CDR2 YYEEEE. V was pared by 3 bases and J by 3 bases, with 16 bases between. Incorporated into the TCR beta cDNA libraries were unique molecular identifiers, which served to reduce PCR and sequencing biases. T cells numbering about 0.85 to 11 million yielded cDNA molecules that totaled about 500,000. TCRdb redid the calling of the PCR reads with MiXCR, one entry per CDR3 protein. Of a few hundred thousand distinct CDR3 sequences listed, about a third were seen once; the top ten hold under 15%. This clonotype originated in a girl under 18 with multiple sclerosis. The V call is TRBV5-6, the J call TRBJ1-5; D remains ambiguous. The specimen was blood. Here the CDR3 DNA reads TGTGCCAGCAGCTGGTCCGGGAAGGTAGACAATCAGCCCCAGCATTTT. Translating gives CASSWSGKVDNQPQHF. The whole variable domain, filled in from reference TRBV5-6 and TRBJ1-5, reads DAGVTQSPTHLIKTRGQQVTLRCSPKSGHDTVSWYQQALGQGPQFIFQYYEEEERQRGNFPDRFSGHQFPNYSSELNVNALLLGDSALYLCASSWSGKVDNQPQHFGDGTRLSIL.